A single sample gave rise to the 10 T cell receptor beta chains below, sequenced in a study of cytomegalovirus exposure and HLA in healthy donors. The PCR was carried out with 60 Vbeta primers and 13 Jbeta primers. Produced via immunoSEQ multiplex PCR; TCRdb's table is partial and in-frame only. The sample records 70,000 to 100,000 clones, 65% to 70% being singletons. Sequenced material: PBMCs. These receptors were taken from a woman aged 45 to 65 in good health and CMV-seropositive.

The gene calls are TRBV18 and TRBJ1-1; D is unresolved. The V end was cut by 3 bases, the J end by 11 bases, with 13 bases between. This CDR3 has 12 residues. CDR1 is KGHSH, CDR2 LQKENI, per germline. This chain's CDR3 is CASSPRPLGAFF. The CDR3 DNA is TGTGCCAGCTCACCGCGGCCGCTTGGGGCTTTCTTT.

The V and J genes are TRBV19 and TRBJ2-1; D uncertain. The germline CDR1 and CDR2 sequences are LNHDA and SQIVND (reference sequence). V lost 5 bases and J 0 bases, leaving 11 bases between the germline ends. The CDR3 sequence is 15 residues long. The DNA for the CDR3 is TGTGCCAGTAGTTGGAAAAGGAGCTCCTACAATGAGCAGTTCTTC. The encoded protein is CASSWKRSSYNEQFF.

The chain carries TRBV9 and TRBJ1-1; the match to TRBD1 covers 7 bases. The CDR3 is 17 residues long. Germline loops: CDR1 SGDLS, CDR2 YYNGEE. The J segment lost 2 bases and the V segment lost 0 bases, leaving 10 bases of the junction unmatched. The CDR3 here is CASSVGSPGQSNTEAFF. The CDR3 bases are TGTGCCAGCAGCGTAGGGTCCCCGGGACAGAGTAACACTGAAGCTTTCTTT.

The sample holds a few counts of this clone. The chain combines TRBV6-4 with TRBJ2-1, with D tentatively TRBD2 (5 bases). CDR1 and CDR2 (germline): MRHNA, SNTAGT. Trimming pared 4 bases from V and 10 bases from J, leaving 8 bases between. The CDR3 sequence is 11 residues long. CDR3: CASSAGWEQFF. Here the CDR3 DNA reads TGTGCCAGCAGTGCGGGGTGGGAGCAGTTCTTC.

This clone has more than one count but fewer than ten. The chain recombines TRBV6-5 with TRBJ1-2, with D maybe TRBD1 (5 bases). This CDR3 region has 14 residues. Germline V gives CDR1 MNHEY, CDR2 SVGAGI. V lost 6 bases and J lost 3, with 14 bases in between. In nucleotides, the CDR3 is TGTGCCAGCAGAGGTGATCAGGGTTACTATGGCTACACCTTC. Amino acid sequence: CASRGDQGYYGYTF.

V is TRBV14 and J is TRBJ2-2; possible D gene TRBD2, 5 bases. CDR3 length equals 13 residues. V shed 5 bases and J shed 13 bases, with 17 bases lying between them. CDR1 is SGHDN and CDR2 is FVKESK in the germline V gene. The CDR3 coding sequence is TGTGCCAGCAGCGCCAGGAGGCGAGCAACGCTGTTTTTT. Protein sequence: CASSARRRATLFF.

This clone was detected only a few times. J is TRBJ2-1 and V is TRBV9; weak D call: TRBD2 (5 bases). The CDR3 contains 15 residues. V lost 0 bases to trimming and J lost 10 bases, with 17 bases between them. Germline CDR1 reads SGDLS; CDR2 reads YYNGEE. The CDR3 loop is CASSVEEGSLVEQFF. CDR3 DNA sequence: TGTGCCAGCAGCGTAGAAGAGGGCAGTCTGGTCGAGCAGTTCTTC.

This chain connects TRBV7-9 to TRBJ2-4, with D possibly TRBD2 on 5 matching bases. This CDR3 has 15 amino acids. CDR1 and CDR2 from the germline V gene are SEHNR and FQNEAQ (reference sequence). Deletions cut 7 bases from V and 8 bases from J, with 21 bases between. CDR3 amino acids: CASTDLGTGSDIQYF. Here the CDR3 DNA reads TGTGCCAGCACCGACTTGGGTACGGGGTCAGACATTCAGTACTTC.

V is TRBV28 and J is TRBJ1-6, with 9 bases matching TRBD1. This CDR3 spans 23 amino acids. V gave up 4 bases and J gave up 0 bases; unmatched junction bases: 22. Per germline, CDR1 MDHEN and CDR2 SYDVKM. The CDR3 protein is CASSWIRKSRDRDPSSYNSPLHF. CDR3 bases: TGTGCCAGCAGTTGGATACGTAAATCCCGGGACAGGGACCCCAGCTCCTATAATTCACCCCTCCACTTT. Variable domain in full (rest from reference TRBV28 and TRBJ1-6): DVKVTQSSRYLVKRTGEKVFLECVQDMDHENMFWYRQDPGLGLRLIYFSYDVKMKEKGDIPEGYSVSREKKERFSLILESASTNQTSMYLCASSWIRKSRDRDPSSYNSPLHFGNGTRLTVT.

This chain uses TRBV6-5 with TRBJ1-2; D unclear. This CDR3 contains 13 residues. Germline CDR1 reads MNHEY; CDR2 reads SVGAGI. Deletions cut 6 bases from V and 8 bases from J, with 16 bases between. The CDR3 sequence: CASSRSDLEGYTF. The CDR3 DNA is TGTGCCAGCAGCCGCAGCGACCTGGAAGGCTACACCTTC.